The 16 T cell receptor beta chains reported below all come from one sample, sequenced in a study of cytomegalovirus exposure and HLA in healthy donors. Primers: 60 Vbeta forward and 13 Jbeta reverse. TCRdb's table, derived via immunoSEQ multiplex PCR, lists solely in-frame clones and lacks some. This sample has around 140,000 clones, with 65% to 85% found just once. Sample: PBMCs. These receptors came from a young woman in good health and CMV-seronegative.

This clone was seen only a few times. This chain uses TRBV27 with TRBJ1-1; D is unclear. Germline CDR1 reads MNHEY; CDR2 reads SMNVEV (reference sequence). CDR3 length equals 14 residues. V was cut by 8 bases and J by 6 bases, with 19 bases left in between. CDR3 sequence: CASAESVSGAEAFF. The DNA of the CDR3 is TGTGCCAGCGCAGAAAGCGTTTCCGGCGCTGAAGCTTTCTTT.

The chain employs TRBV27 and TRBJ2-1; TRBD2 matches 9 bases. The germline CDR1 and CDR2 sequences are MNHEY and SMNVEV (reference sequence). There are 16 residues in the CDR3. J gave up 2 bases and V 1 base, and 3 bases lay outside the gene matches. The CDR3 DNA is TGTGCCAGCAGTTTATGGGCGGGAGGGCCCTACAATGAGCAGTTCTTC. Translating it yields CASSLWAGGPYNEQFF.

This clone was observed a handful of times. The gene calls are TRBV30 and TRBJ2-7; a possible D gene is TRBD2 (6 bases). V was shortened by 5 bases and J by 0 bases, with 14 bases between the two germline ends. The CDR3 extends over 14 amino acids. Per the germline V gene, CDR1 is GTSNPN and CDR2 is SVGIG (reference sequence). The CDR3, as DNA: TGTGCCTGGTCATGGGACTCGAGCTCCTACGAGCAGTACTTC. The encoded protein is CAWSWDSSSYEQYF.

The CDR3 loop reads CATRRGDTEAFF. CDR3 nucleotides: TGTGCCACTCGCCGGGGGGACACTGAAGCTTTCTTT. The rearrangement links TRBV19 to TRBJ1-1; D is possibly TRBD1 (5 bases). Germline values: CDR1 LNHDA, CDR2 SQIVND (reference sequence). The germline V and J ends were trimmed by 10 bases and 3 bases, with 12 bases remaining between them. The CDR3 runs 12 residues. Full variable domain (rest looked up from reference TRBV19 and TRBJ1-1): DGGITQSPKYLFRKEGQNVTLSCEQNLNHDAMYWYRQDPGQGLRLIYYSQIVNDFQKGDIAEGYSVSREKKESFPLTVTSAQKNPTAFYLCATRRGDTEAFFGQGTRLTVV.

The chain links TRBV11-2 to TRBJ2-7, with TRBD1 as a possible D gene (6 bases). Germline V gene lookup returns CDR1 SGHAT and CDR2 FQNNGV. The CDR3 spans 15 residues. V was cut by 5 bases and J by 2 bases, with 16 bases left in between. The CDR3 reads CASSNPGQGTYEQYF. The CDR3, as DNA: TGTGCCAGCAGCAACCCGGGACAAGGTACCTACGAGCAGTACTTC.

V and J are TRBV19 and TRBJ1-5; a possible D gene is TRBD1 (6 bases). The CDR3 has 16 residues. Looked up from germline, CDR1 is LNHDA and CDR2 is SQIVND (reference sequence). V gave up 7 bases and J gave up 4 bases, with 20 bases separating them. CDR3: CASTPRGGARNQPQHF. CDR3 nucleotide sequence: TGTGCCAGTACCCCTAGAGGGGGGGCAAGAAATCAGCCCCAGCATTTT.

This chain joins TRBV5-1 and TRBJ2-2; 7 bases map to TRBD2. Germline V gene data show CDR1 as SGHRS and CDR2 as YFSETQ. With V trimmed by 3 bases and J by 7 bases, 12 bases remained unmatched. The length of the CDR3 is 16 residues. This CDR3 is CASSWGGVQPGGELFF. In DNA, the CDR3 is TGCGCCAGCAGCTGGGGGGGAGTGCAGCCCGGCGGGGAGCTGTTTTTT.

The table lists this clone with many counts. The chain combines TRBV19 with TRBJ1-4, with 7 bases aligning to TRBD1. V shed 4 bases, J shed 7 bases, and the junction held 12 bases outside the gene matches. The length of the CDR3 is 16 residues. Germline CDR1 is LNHDA and CDR2 is SQIVND (reference sequence). CDR3 sequence reads: CASSRNPDRHPEKLFF. The CDR3 bases are TGTGCCAGTAGTAGGAATCCGGACAGGCATCCTGAAAAACTGTTTTTT. The whole variable domain, filled in from reference TRBV19 and TRBJ1-4, reads DGGITQSPKYLFRKEGQNVTLSCEQNLNHDAMYWYRQDPGQGLRLIYYSQIVNDFQKGDIAEGYSVSREKKESFPLTVTSAQKNPTAFYLCASSRNPDRHPEKLFFGSGTQLSVL.

This chain connects TRBV27 to TRBJ1-2, with D perhaps TRBD1 (5 bases). V gave up 2 bases and J gave up 2 bases, with 9 bases separating them. In germline, CDR1 is MNHEY, CDR2 SMNVEV (reference sequence). This CDR3 is 14 amino acids long. The CDR3 reads CASSLGWGNYGYTF. CDR3 nucleotides: TGTGCCAGCAGTTTAGGTTGGGGCAACTATGGCTACACCTTC.

This clone was counted a single time. CDR3 nucleotides: TGTGCCAGCAGTCAACCGGGACAGGGTGAGGGTGGCTACACCTTC. This gives the protein CASSQPGQGEGGYTF. V is TRBV6-5 and J is TRBJ1-2; TRBD1 matches at 9 bases. The CDR3 consists of 15 residues. V was pared by 5 bases and J by 7 bases, with 11 bases of the junction left unmatched. The germline V gene encodes CDR1 MNHEY and CDR2 SVGAGI.

The chain carries TRBV7-8 and TRBJ2-1; TRBD2 agrees at 9 bases. CDR1 and CDR2 from the germline V gene are SGHVS and FQNEAQ. The V gene end was trimmed by 3 bases and the J gene end by 2 bases; junction bases not matched to a gene: 5. This CDR3 contains 16 residues. CDR3 DNA sequence: TGTGCCAGCAGCTTGCTAGCGGGAATCACCTACAATGAGCAGTTCTTC. This encodes CASSLLAGITYNEQFF.

The V and J genes are TRBV5-1 and TRBJ2-3; D is unclear. The length of the CDR3 is 15 residues. Germline values: CDR1 SGHRS, CDR2 YFSETQ. Trimming removed 2 bases at V and 3 bases at J, with 13 bases between. DNA of the CDR3: TGCGCCAGCAGCTTACTGGAGTCTTGGACAGATACGCAGTATTTT. Translation gives CASSLLESWTDTQYF.

The chain recombines TRBV6-1 with TRBJ2-7; TRBD2 agrees at 10 bases. Germline-derived CDR1 and CDR2 are MNHNS and SASEGT. The length of the CDR3 is 14 residues. The junction had 4 bases not matched to a gene; V was cut back by 8 bases and J by 0 bases. CDR3 coding DNA: TGTGCCAGCCTCGCTAGCGGGAGCTCCTACGAGCAGTACTTC. Translated, it gives CASLASGSSYEQYF.

This sequence joins TRBV9 and TRBJ1-3; 9 nucleotides line up with TRBD1. The CDR3 contains 16 residues. With V trimmed by 6 bases and J by 2 bases, 9 bases remained unmatched. CDR1 and CDR2 (germline): SGDLS, YYNGEE. Here the CDR3 DNA reads TGTGCCAGCACCACAGGGGGCGGGTTACCTGGAAACACCATATATTTT. Translation gives CASTTGGGLPGNTIYF.

As concerns this clone: The junction shows a germline mismatch at one end, possibly a read error. CDR3 in DNA: TGTGCCAGCAGTCGACCCGGGACAGGGGGCCTCATGGCGATCTTC. Translating it yields CASSRPGTGGLMAIF. The V call is TRBV5-4, the J call TRBJ1-2; 12 bases are a match to TRBD1. The CDR3 spans 15 residues. The germline V gene has CDR1 SGHNT and CDR2 YYREEE (reference sequence).

The rearrangement links TRBV27 to TRBJ2-1, with no clear D. CDR1 and CDR2 (germline): MNHEY, SMNVEV (reference sequence). V lost 10 bases and J 8 bases, leaving 12 bases between the germline ends. The CDR3 is 11 residues long. CDR3 amino acids: CATRARHEQFF. CDR3 nucleotide sequence: TGTGCCACCAGAGCTAGGCATGAGCAGTTCTTC.